This is a list of T cell receptor beta chains from one sample in a study of memory CD4+ T cells and cytomegalovirus serostatus. Some clones are missing from TCRdb's copy, which holds only in-frame ones; the method was immunoSEQ multiplex PCR. The table lists 60,000 to 70,000 clones, around 80% of them singletons. Sequenced input: memory CD4+ T cells from blood. The receptors were sampled from an adult in good health and CMV-seronegative. Some clones in this sample may be carry-over from other donors' samples. Each CDR3 is given with its conserved first and last residue. A D gene is named only where the DNA matches it firmly.

cdr3_aa cdr3_nt j_call v_call d_call
CSVIGMTNEKLFF TGCAGCGTTATCGGGATGACTAATGAAAAACTGTTTTTT TRBJ1-4 TRBV29-1 -
CASSPFEGVTGELFF TGCGCCAGCAGCCCCTTTGAGGGAGTCACCGGGGAGCTGTTTTTT TRBJ2-2 TRBV5-1 -
CASSLGTSGGAETQYF TGCGCCAGCAGCTTGGGGACTAGCGGGGGGGCGGAGACCCAGTACTTC TRBJ2-5 TRBV5-1 TRBD2
CATSRILQRETDTQYF TGTGCCACCAGCAGGATCCTCCAGCGGGAGACAGATACGCAGTATTTT TRBJ2-3 TRBV15 TRBD2
CAGHTSESYNSPLHF TGTGCCGGGCACACCTCCGAATCCTATAATTCACCCCTCCACTTT TRBJ1-6 TRBV30 -
CASSFRLQGTEAFF TGCGCCAGCAGCTTTCGTCTACAGGGGACTGAAGCTTTCTTT TRBJ1-1 TRBV5-1 TRBD1
CASSGEGRKFF TGTGCCAGCAGTGGGGAGGGACGGAAGTTCTTC TRBJ2-1 TRBV2 TRBD2
CAIWPGRGRLNEQFF TGCGCCATTTGGCCCGGCAGGGGGCGTCTGAATGAGCAGTTCTTC TRBJ2-1 TRBV10-2 TRBD1
CASSAAGTGDNSPLHF TGTGCCAGCAGCGCGGCCGGGACAGGGGATAATTCACCCCTCCACTTT TRBJ1-6 TRBV9 TRBD1
CAWREKRSYEQYF TGTGCCTGGAGAGAAAAGCGAAGTTACGAGCAGTACTTC TRBJ2-7 TRBV30 -
CASSYTPGGATRRAFF TGCGCCAGCAGCTATACCCCCGGGGGCGCGACGAGGAGAGCTTTCTTT TRBJ1-1 TRBV5-1 -
CASRALSGRGYNEQFF TGCGCCAGCAGGGCCCTCAGCGGGAGGGGTTACAATGAGCAGTTCTTC TRBJ2-1 TRBV10-1 TRBD2
CASSFGTRSYEQYF TGTGCCAGCAGCTTTGGGACTAGGAGCTACGAGCAGTACTTC TRBJ2-7 TRBV5-4 TRBD2
CASSRRGGLNTGELFF TGTGCCAGCAGCCGAAGAGGGGGACTAAACACCGGGGAGCTGTTTTTT TRBJ2-2 TRBV7-9 -
CASSGPSRDEQFF TGTGCCAGCAGTGGCCCTTCAAGGGATGAGCAGTTCTTC TRBJ2-1 TRBV27 -